This TCR beta chain was identified during a study of PD-1 blockade in classical Hodgkin lymphoma. The table came from immunoSEQ multiplex PCR; TCRdb's copy has only in-frame clones and leaves some out. The sample shows about 40,000 clones, around 80% of them seen only once. This CDR3 spans 16 amino acids. Germline assignment: CDR1 SGHTA and CDR2 FQGNSA. V lost 2 bases and J lost 0, with 11 bases in between. Every one of the patients relapsed after autologous stem cell transplantation (brentuximab vedotin exposure was variable). Best responses fell into complete response, partial response or progressive disease.

This clonotype was sampled from a human donor with classical Hodgkin lymphoma. The chain couples TRBV7-2 to TRBJ2-1, with D tentatively TRBD2 (5 bases). The sample was peripheral blood mononuclear cells (PBMCs), taken at baseline. CDR3 residues: CASSLRGSSSYNEQFF. The DNA of the CDR3 is TGTGCCAGCAGCTTACGCGGGTCTAGCTCCTACAATGAGCAGTTCTTC.